This TCR beta chain was captured by sequencing in a study of cytomegalovirus exposure and HLA in healthy donors. Broader study findings: From TCR beta sequences, most subjects' HLA-A and HLA-B alleles were reportedly predicted accurately. Later on, analysis showed that most CMV-associated TCR beta chains appeared to be HLA-restricted.

PCR used 60 Vbeta primers and 13 Jbeta primers. Only in-frame clones appear in the TCRdb table, and some are missing; sequencing was by immunoSEQ multiplex PCR. This sample has 180,000 or so clones, with roughly 9.5% found just once. Comments on this clone: Its antigen is unknown.

The material sequenced was PBMCs. This clonotype was obtained from a young woman in good health and CMV-seropositive.

The CDR3 spells CASSVGTGEVGQPQHF. The CDR3 DNA follows: TGTGCCAGCAGCGTAGGAACAGGGGAAGTCGGTCAGCCCCAGCATTTT. The chain joins TRBV9 to TRBJ1-5; 7 nucleotides match TRBD1. The V and J ends lost 0 bases and 6 bases, in that order; junction bases with no gene match: 9. Looked up from germline, CDR1 is SGDLS and CDR2 is YYNGEE. This CDR3 is built from 16 residues.